Below, one TCR beta chain is given with its context. The antigen is not known. The data belong to a study of blood T cells in healthy people across ages. Looking at the study overall: Template switching picked up about one barcoded beta molecule for each two T cells.

Whole-study findings and limits: As naive T cell percentage varied, TCR beta diversity correlated strongly with it. TCR beta diversity per million T cells fell roughly linearly with age.

For the second PCR, which ran for roughly 6 to 12 cycles, a sample-barcoded 5' primer and a J-beta primer mix were used. TCRdb re-derived calls from the 5' RACE reads in MiXCR, one entry per CDR3 protein. This table holds about 1 million distinct CDR3 sequences, 35% to 55% found once. The CDR3 totals 16 residues. Germline CDR1 DFQATT, CDR2 SNEGSKA (reference sequence). The V and J ends lost 0 bases and 4 bases, in that order; junction bases with no gene match: 6. The total RNA that was extracted per sample amounted to at least 6 micrograms. The TCR comes from a woman between 55 and 75 years old in good health. The chain combines TRBV20-1 with TRBJ2-3; 11 nucleotides match TRBD1. Sequencing was done on a sample of blood. The CDR3 bases are TGCAGTGCTAGAGATAGGGACAGGGGGTTCGCAGATACGCAGTATTTT. This translates into CSARDRDRGFADTQYF.